The clone carrying this T cell receptor (beta chain) was seen many times. This sample stems from a study of low-dose radiotherapy and immunotherapy resistance in tumors. At the level of the study: Every two weeks patients got nivolumab 240 mg flat dose, plus ipilimumab 1 mg/kg every six weeks, intravenously.

Germline V CDR1 and CDR2: MNHNY, SVGAGI (reference sequence). This CDR3 comprises 14 residues. Trimming removed 6 bases from V and 1 base from J, with 12 bases in between. Time point denoted: after trial treatment. Treatment defined: LDRT plus nivolumab, ipilimumab, low-dose cyclophosphamide and aspirin (RACIN trial). Donors were administered nivolumab, ipilimumab, aspirin and low-dose cyclophosphamide, together with low-dose radiotherapy. cDNA synthesis used a TRAV/TRBV-specific primer set for both chains. With a constant-region primer and a V-primer adapter, TCRs were subjected to approximately 21 PCR cycles of amplification. TCRdb itself ran the reads through MiXCR, one entry per CDR3 protein. The sample carries some 46,000 distinct CDR3 sequences, less than 30% recorded once.

The sequences come from PBMCs, collected after low-dose radiotherapy plus immunotherapy. This TCR derives from a male donor with prostate cancer. The chain recombines TRBV6-6 with TRBJ1-1; no clear D gene. The CDR3 here is CASRADGENTEAFF. The CDR3 nucleotides read TGTGCCAGCAGGGCGGACGGGGAGAACACTGAAGCTTTCTTT.